This TCR beta chain was sequenced in a study of blood T cell repertoires in COVID-19. At the level of the study: PBMCs, B-cell-depleted T cells, or T cells provided the cDNA or gDNA that made up the material.

TCRdb's copy holds only in-frame clones and misses some; the assay was immunoSEQ multiplex PCR. In the table there are approximately 210,000 clones, about 84% of which are singletons. CDR1 is SGHTA, CDR2 FQGTGA, per germline. The V and J ends lost 3 bases and 9 bases, in that order; junction bases with no gene match: 6. The CDR3 loop spans 13 amino acids. The chain couples TRBV7-3 to TRBJ1-2, with TRBD1 matching 8 bases. The material sequenced was PBMCs or T cells enriched from blood (not recorded which). The receptor comes from a man aged 25-45 years with acute COVID-19. CDR3 in DNA: TGTGCCAGCAGCTTGGGGACAGGCTCTAGCTACACCTTC. Its translation: CASSLGTGSSYTF.